The clone carrying this T cell receptor beta chain has only a few counts. Antigen unknown. V was shortened by 2 bases and J by 7 bases, with 27 bases between the two germline ends. CDR1 is LGHDT and CDR2 is YNNKEL in the germline V gene (reference sequence). CDR3 length equals 18 residues. These data are taken from a study of blood T cells in healthy people across ages. Points from the study as a whole: Estimated diversity, derived from one million T cells, was regarded as an underestimate.

The use of a sample-barcoded 5' primer and a J-beta primer mix characterized a second PCR of roughly 6 to 11 cycles. Each cDNA molecule carried a tag from a template-switch adaptor that contained 12 random nucleotides. A single record per CDR3 protein comes from TCRdb applying MiXCR to the 5' RACE reads. The table includes roughly 900,000 distinct CDR3 sequences, around 26% detected once. The specimen was blood. The genes are TRBV3-1 and TRBJ2-7, with D perhaps TRBD1 (5 bases). This TCR was sampled from a woman aged 80 or older in good health. The CDR3 is CASSQQNTGILILGEQYF. CDR3 in DNA: TGTGCCAGCAGCCAACAGAACACAGGTATCTTAATTTTGGGAGAGCAGTACTTC.